The 9 T cell receptor beta chains below all came from one sample that was sequenced in a study of a mutant IDH1 vaccine in newly diagnosed glioma. Sample time point: week 5, during vaccination. The study gave 300 ug of mutant IDH1 20-mer peptide per vaccine dose, with topical imiquimod. These TCRs' antigens remain unknown. Generated by immunoSEQ multiplex PCR, the TCRdb table keeps only in-frame clones and is missing some. The table lists about 54,000 clones, about 86% of them singletons, with 3% to 4% in the top ten. Sequencing was performed on PBMCs, taken from a glioma patient whose treatment included an IDH1 peptide vaccine. The source is a man younger than 45 with glioma.

This clone was counted a single time. The chain couples TRBV5-5 to TRBJ2-3, with 8 bases matching TRBD1. J lost 6 bases, V lost 0 bases, and 12 bases had no gene match. This CDR3 comprises 17 residues. Germline values: CDR1 SGHKS, CDR2 YYEKEE (reference sequence). The CDR3 here is CASSLDFRGRQGDTQYF. The CDR3 DNA follows: TGTGCCAGCAGCTTGGACTTCAGGGGGCGTCAAGGGGATACGCAGTATTTT.

V and J are TRBV2 and TRBJ2-5, with D possibly being TRBD2 (5 bases). There are 13 residues in the CDR3. Trimming pared 4 bases from V and 7 bases from J, leaving 13 bases between. Germline assignment: CDR1 SNHLY and CDR2 FYNNEI. This CDR3 is CASSAEEVGTQYF. The CDR3 DNA is TGTGCCAGCAGTGCCGAGGAGGTAGGGACCCAGTACTTC.

The rearrangement links TRBV19 to TRBJ1-1; no definite D call. The CDR3 totals 15 residues. Looked up from germline, CDR1 is LNHDA and CDR2 is SQIVND (reference sequence). The V end lost 7 bases, the J end lost 0 bases, and 15 bases lay between the germline ends. CDR3 sequence reads: CASTPPGLLNTEAFF. In DNA form, the CDR3 reads TGTGCCAGTACCCCGCCCGGACTCCTGAACACTGAAGCTTTCTTT.

The chain recombines TRBV5-6 with TRBJ2-1, with a tentative D call TRBD2 (6 bases). Trimming removed 5 bases at V and 0 bases at J, with 9 bases between. CDR3 size: 14 residues. The germline V gene encodes CDR1 SGHDT and CDR2 YYEEEE. CDR3 in DNA: TGTGCCAGCAGGGGGGGTCTCTCCTACAATGAGCAGTTCTTC. Residues: CASRGGLSYNEQFF.

The rearrangement joins TRBV28 to TRBJ1-1; D uncertain. Germline CDR1 and CDR2: MDHEN and SYDVKM. V lost 6 bases to trimming and J lost 2 bases, with 1 base between them. CDR3 length: 10 residues. CDR3 sequence reads: CASRNTEAFF. CDR3 nucleotide sequence: TGTGCCAGCAGAAACACTGAAGCTTTCTTT.

V is TRBV5-5 and J is TRBJ2-1; maybe TRBD2 (7 bases). V was shortened by 6 bases and J by 8 bases, with 21 bases between the two germline ends. CDR3 length: 15 residues. Germline V gene lookup returns CDR1 SGHKS and CDR2 YYEKEE (reference sequence). DNA for the CDR3: TGTGCCAGCACCGGCAAGGGGTCGGGGGGCGATGAGCAGTTCTTC. Translating it yields CASTGKGSGGDEQFF. Based on the CDR3 plus reference TRBV5-5 and TRBJ2-1, the full variable domain is DAGVTQSPTHLIKTRGQQVTLRCSPISGHKSVSWYQQVLGQGPQFIFQYYEKEERGRGNFPDRFSARQFPNYSSELNVNALLLGDSALYLCASTGKGSGGDEQFFGPGTRLTVL.

The CDR3 loop reads CASSHTRGQGATNQPQHF. Written as DNA, the CDR3 is TGTGCCAGCAGTCATACGAGGGGACAGGGGGCTACCAATCAGCCCCAGCATTTT. The gene calls are TRBV28 and TRBJ1-5; 12 nucleotides line up with TRBD1. Trimming removed 5 bases from V and 3 bases from J; junction bases left unmatched: 11. Germline-derived CDR1 and CDR2 are MDHEN and SYDVKM. This CDR3 region has 18 residues. The whole variable domain, remainder taken from reference TRBV28 and TRBJ1-5, is DVKVTQSSRYLVKRTGEKVFLECVQDMDHENMFWYRQDPGLGLRLIYFSYDVKMKEKGDIPEGYSVSREKKERFSLILESASTNQTSMYLCASSHTRGQGATNQPQHFGDGTRLSIL.

The CDR3 DNA sequence: TGTGCCAGCAGCCCTGGGACAGGGAGTGGAAACACCATATATTTT. Its protein product is CASSPGTGSGNTIYF. This chain uses TRBV7-6 with TRBJ1-3, with 9 bases aligning to TRBD1. J was trimmed by 3 bases and V by 5 bases; bases with no gene match: 5. In germline, CDR1 is SGHVS, CDR2 FNYEAQ. CDR3 length: 15 amino acids.

The rearrangement joins TRBV6-5 to TRBJ1-1; the D gene is possibly TRBD1 (5 bases). This CDR3 spans 14 amino acids. The V gene's germline CDR1 is MNHEY and CDR2 SVGAGI. V was clipped by 3 bases and J by 5 bases, with 13 bases between them. The CDR3 sequence: CASSYWGGDTEAFF. For the CDR3, the DNA is TGTGCCAGCAGTTATTGGGGAGGGGATACTGAAGCTTTCTTT.